Below, one T cell receptor (beta chain) is given with its context. Antigen unknown. The source of the sample is a study of cytomegalovirus exposure and HLA in healthy donors. Study-level points and caveats: Presence/absence results assume similar sequencing depth per donor, which may not hold. Association with HLA alleles at 0.05 false discovery rate was found for 15,000 to 20,000 TCR beta sequences in a later analysis.

PCR amplification relied on 60 Vbeta primers (plus 13 Jbeta primers). Clones were read by immunoSEQ multiplex PCR, and TCRdb kept only the in-frame ones, dropping some. Altogether roughly 100,000 clones are present, just under 80% being singletons, with the ten largest covering roughly 5.7%. The germline V gene encodes CDR1 SEHNR and CDR2 FQNEAQ (reference sequence). V lost 3 bases to trimming and J lost 2 bases; unmatched junction nucleotides: 4. The CDR3 totals 15 residues. This TCR was sampled from a male donor in good health and CMV-seronegative. This chain links TRBV7-9 with TRBJ2-3; 8 bases match TRBD2. Sequencing used PBMCs. CDR3 in DNA: TGTGCCAGCAGCTTCGGGCGGGAGGTCACAGATACGCAGTATTTT. It is translated as CASSFGREVTDTQYF.